This T cell receptor (beta chain) is from a study of T cell changes during pregnancy in multiple sclerosis. The germline gives CDR1 SGHAT, CDR2 FQNNGV. J lost 7 bases, V lost 7 bases, and 6 bases had no gene match. The CDR3 consists of 14 residues. Here immunoSEQ multiplex PCR was the method, and the copy in TCRdb shows in-frame clones only, minus some. The sample consists of 25,000 to 40,000 clones, roughly nine tenths of them appearing once. Sequencing used CD8+ T cells from peripheral blood mononuclear cells, obtained in the third trimester of pregnancy. The chain links TRBV11-2 to TRBJ2-2; TRBD2 agrees at 10 bases. This receptor was obtained from a female donor with multiple sclerosis, enrolled in a pregnancy study. CDR3 nucleotide sequence: TGTGCCAGCACAGCGGGGGGGCGGAGCGGGGAGCTGTTTTTT. Protein sequence: CASTAGGRSGELFF.